This T cell receptor beta chain comes out of a study of cytomegalovirus exposure and HLA in healthy donors. V was clipped by 5 bases and J by 3 bases; unmatched bases: 5. Per the germline V gene, CDR1 is MNHEY and CDR2 is SMNVEV (reference sequence). This CDR3 spans 15 amino acids. TCRdb's table, derived via immunoSEQ multiplex PCR, lists solely in-frame clones and lacks some. The table has about 130,000 clones, roughly 95% seen once. The gene calls are TRBV27 and TRBJ2-3, with TRBD1 matching 10 bases. Sequencing was performed on PBMCs. This receptor was identified in a man younger than 30 in good health and CMV-seronegative. The CDR3: CASSRDRGGTDTQYF. In nucleotides, the CDR3 is TGTGCCAGCAGTCGGGACAGGGGAGGTACAGATACGCAGTATTTT.